The next 21 T cell receptor beta chains were all read from a single sample in a study of cytomegalovirus exposure and HLA in healthy donors. Amplification used 60 Vbeta primers and 13 Jbeta primers. The protocol was immunoSEQ multiplex PCR, while the TCRdb copy is restricted to in-frame clones and leaves out a portion. The data contain some 130,000 clones, more than 60% of them singletons. The sequenced sample was PBMCs. The receptors derive from a woman aged 40-49 years in good health and CMV-seronegative.

This chain uses TRBV7-2 with TRBJ1-2, with a possible D match to TRBD1 (5 bases). The CDR3 consists of 15 residues. V lost 0 bases to trimming and J lost 2 bases, with 10 bases between them. Looked up from germline, CDR1 is SGHTA and CDR2 is FQGNSA. Here the CDR3 DNA reads TGTGCCAGCAGCTTAGCAACAGGCGGAAACTATGGCTACACCTTC. Translation gives CASSLATGGNYGYTF.

The chain is built from TRBV5-4 and TRBJ2-1; D is possibly TRBD1 (6 bases). The CDR3 length is 15 residues. V dropped 0 bases and J dropped 2 bases, with 9 bases sitting between them. Germline V gene sequence: CDR1 SGHNT, CDR2 YYREEE (reference sequence). The CDR3 nucleotides are TGTGCCAGCAGCTTGGGGGGGCCGACCTACAATGAGCAGTTCTTC. It translates to CASSLGGPTYNEQFF.

The rearrangement uses TRBV30 and TRBJ2-7; 7 bases match TRBD1. Germline V gene data show CDR1 as GTSNPN and CDR2 as SVGIG (reference sequence). The CDR3 spans 13 residues. V trimming: 2 bases; J trimming: 2 bases; junction bases outside the gene matches: 3. This CDR3 reads CAWSLGTAYEQYF. CDR3 in DNA: TGTGCCTGGAGTCTAGGGACAGCCTACGAGCAGTACTTC.

The chain joins TRBV29-1 to TRBJ2-5, with 7 nucleotides matching TRBD1. The V gene end was trimmed by 6 bases and the J gene end by 2 bases; junction bases not matched to a gene: 3. The CDR3 length is 12 residues. Looked up from germline, CDR1 is SQVTM and CDR2 is ANQGSEA. CDR3 residues: CSVRQGQETQYF. CDR3 in DNA: TGCAGCGTGCGACAGGGACAAGAGACCCAGTACTTC. Full variable domain (missing parts from reference TRBV29-1 and TRBJ2-5): SAVISQKPSRDICQRGTSLTIQCQVDSQVTMMFWYRQQPGQSLTLIATANQGSEATYESGFVIDKFPISRPNLTFSTLTVSNMSPEDSSIYLCSVRQGQETQYFGPGTRLLVL.

This chain connects TRBV14 to TRBJ2-1, with 10 bases identical to TRBD2. The J segment lost 8 bases and the V segment lost 4 bases, leaving 11 bases of the junction unmatched. This CDR3 has 16 amino acids. Germline values: CDR1 SGHDN, CDR2 FVKESK. In DNA, the CDR3 is TGTGCCAGCAGCCGCGTGAGGGGGACTAGCGTCGATGAGCAGTTCTTC. Residues: CASSRVRGTSVDEQFF. Full variable domain (missing parts from reference TRBV14 and TRBJ2-1): EAGVTQFPSHSVIEKGQTVTLRCDPISGHDNLYWYRRVMGKEIKFLLHFVKESKQDESGMPNNRFLAERTGGTYSTLKVQPAELEDSGVYFCASSRVRGTSVDEQFFGPGTRLTVL.

V and J are TRBV28 and TRBJ2-1; 10 bases fit TRBD2. The CDR3 runs 17 residues. Germline loops: CDR1 MDHEN, CDR2 SYDVKM. J was trimmed by 6 bases and V by 5 bases; bases with no gene match: 13. DNA for the CDR3: TGTGCCAGCAGTGCCCCCCCTCTAGCGGGAGAAACCAATGAGCAGTTCTTC. It specifies CASSAPPLAGETNEQFF.

This sequence joins TRBV6-4 and TRBJ2-3; D possibly corresponds to TRBD2 (6 bases). V shed 2 bases and J shed 6 bases, with 15 bases lying between them. Germline-derived CDR1 and CDR2 are MRHNA and SNTAGT. The CDR3 loop spans 15 amino acids. The CDR3 DNA reads as TGTGCCAGCAGTGACATGGCGGGGCTATCGGATACGCAGTATTTT. Encoded protein: CASSDMAGLSDTQYF.

V usage is TRBV7-9 and J usage is TRBJ2-3; TRBD2 aligns across 9 bases. This CDR3 has 16 amino acids. Trimming took 1 base from V and 6 from J; bases not matched to a gene: 8. Germline V gene data show CDR1 as SEHNR and CDR2 as FQNEAQ (reference sequence). CDR3 in DNA: TGTGCCAGCAGCTTAGGGCTAGCGGGACTGGGGGATACGCAGTATTTT. Protein sequence: CASSLGLAGLGDTQYF.

Here the CDR3 DNA reads TGTGCCAGCTCACCGCCACTAGCGGGGGCTATTTTCGGCAATGAGCAGTTCTTC. This gives the protein CASSPPLAGAIFGNEQFF. The rearrangement uses TRBV18 and TRBJ2-1, with 11 bases matching TRBD2. CDR1 is KGHSH, CDR2 LQKENI, per germline. This CDR3 contains 18 residues. J was trimmed by 6 bases and V by 3 bases; bases with no gene match: 13. The full variable domain, its missing parts supplied by reference TRBV18 and TRBJ2-1, is NAGVMQNPRHLVRRRGQEARLRCSPMKGHSHVYWYRQLPEEGLKFMVYLQKENIIDESGMPKERFSAEFPKEGPSILRIQQVVRGDSAAYFCASSPPLAGAIFGNEQFFGPGTRLTVL.

This chain joins TRBV28 and TRBJ1-1; D unresolved. Germline-derived CDR1 and CDR2 are MDHEN and SYDVKM. The germline V and J ends were trimmed by 6 bases and 1 base, with 12 bases remaining between them. This CDR3 has 14 residues. The CDR3 DNA is TGTGCCAGCAGCCTCAAGTGGGCGAACACTGAAGCTTTCTTT. It yields the protein CASSLKWANTEAFF.

The DNA of the CDR3 is TGTGCCAGCAGCCGGGGGCAGCTCTCCTACAATGAGCAGTTCTTC. It encodes CASSRGQLSYNEQFF. V gene TRBV14 combines with J gene TRBJ2-1; D perhaps matches TRBD1 (6 bases). V lost 4 bases, J lost 0 bases, and 10 bases lay in between. Germline lookup yields CDR1 SGHDN and CDR2 FVKESK. The CDR3 sequence is 15 residues long.

The sample holds a few counts of this clone. Here the CDR3 DNA reads TGTGCCAGCAGTGACTCGAGCGGGAGCGGTGATACGCAGTATTTT. Translating it yields CASSDSSGSGDTQYF. The rearrangement uses TRBV6-4 and TRBJ2-3, with TRBD2 identical over 8 bases. Unmatched junction bases numbered 5, after V lost 0 bases and J lost 6 bases. This CDR3 region has 15 residues. From germline, CDR1 is MRHNA and CDR2 SNTAGT.

On this clone itself: Sequence at one end of the junction differs from germline and may be a read error. The rearrangement uses TRBV6-5 and TRBJ2-6; 7 bases are a match to TRBD1. This CDR3 has 13 residues. Germline-derived CDR1 and CDR2 are MNHEY and SVGAGI. The CDR3 DNA sequence: TGTGCCAGCAGTTTCCGACAGGGTAACGGCCTGACTTTC. Its translation: CASSFRQGNGLTF.

The gene calls are TRBV2 and TRBJ2-3; 8 bases map to TRBD2. With 8 bases clipped from V and 4 bases from J, the junction kept 11 bases outside the gene matches. Germline V gives CDR1 SNHLY, CDR2 FYNNEI. The CDR3 sequence is 15 residues long. For the CDR3, the DNA is TGTGCCAGCGCCCGGGGGGGGCTTGTCTCAGATACGCAGTATTTT. Translated: CASARGGLVSDTQYF.

The chain couples TRBV5-6 to TRBJ1-5, with 8 bases fitting TRBD1. CDR3 length: 16 residues. V was clipped by 4 bases and J by 2 bases; unmatched bases: 8. In germline, CDR1 is SGHDT, CDR2 YYEEEE. CDR3 in amino acids: CASSPRQGAGNQPQHF. DNA for the CDR3: TGTGCCAGCAGCCCCCGTCAGGGGGCAGGCAATCAGCCCCAGCATTTT.

The J gene is TRBJ2-7, the V gene TRBV11-1; 11 nucleotides agree with TRBD2. The germline gives CDR1 SGHAT, CDR2 FQDESV (reference sequence). Trimming took 2 bases from V and 7 from J; bases not matched to a gene: 13. The CDR3 length is 17 residues. As DNA, the CDR3 is TGTGCCAGCAGCTTACTTTCGCTAGCGGGGGGAATGGAAGAGCAGTACTTC. Amino acids: CASSLLSLAGGMEEQYF.

This clone was seen a handful of times. V is TRBV10-3 and J is TRBJ1-4; D uncertain. The CDR3 sequence is 14 residues long. V was pared by 0 bases and J by 8 bases, with 10 bases between. From germline, CDR1 is ENHRY and CDR2 SYGVKD. CDR3 DNA: TGTGCCATCAGTGAGTCGGGCAGCGGCGAAAAACTGTTTTTT. Its translation is CAISESGSGEKLFF.

This chain connects TRBV5-6 to TRBJ2-4, with 7 nucleotides matching TRBD2. CDR1 and CDR2 from the germline V gene are SGHDT and YYEEEE. V shed 5 bases and J 1 base; nucleotides not matched to a gene: 6. The CDR3 covers 15 residues. The CDR3, as DNA: TGTGCCAGCAGTCTGGGGGGGATCGCCAAAAACATTCAGTACTTC. Its protein product is CASSLGGIAKNIQYF.

Note on this clone: Its ends do not fully match the called genes, so a read error is possible. Other DNA variants within this sample encode the same CDR3. The V and J genes are TRBV18 and TRBJ2-5; possibly TRBD1 for D (6 bases). CDR3 length: 15 amino acids. Germline V lookup: CDR1 KGHSH, CDR2 LQKENI. CDR3 DNA: TGTGCCAGCTCACCACGGGACATACAACAAGAGACTCAGTACTTC. Protein product: CASSPRDIQQETQYF.

This clone was found a few times. The rearrangement links TRBV27 to TRBJ2-3; TRBD2 is a possible D gene (5 bases). V was trimmed by 3 bases and J by 1 base, leaving 11 bases between them. CDR3 length: 15 residues. The germline gives CDR1 MNHEY, CDR2 SMNVEV (reference sequence). The DNA of the CDR3 is TGTGCCAGCAGTTTGGGAGTGTCCCGCACAGATACGCAGTATTTT. It translates to CASSLGVSRTDTQYF.

This chain links TRBV25-1 with TRBJ2-3, with TRBD2 as a possible D gene (6 bases). Trimming cost V 6 bases and J 5 bases, with 12 bases left between them. CDR3 length: 13 residues. Germline assignment: CDR1 MGHDK and CDR2 SYGVNS. The chain's CDR3 is CASSLVGGDTQYF. The CDR3 nucleotides are TGTGCCAGCAGCCTAGTCGGGGGAGATACGCAGTATTTT.